The 32 T cell receptor beta chains given below trace back to one sample, sequenced in a study of T cells in Graves' hyperthyroidism and ophthalmopathy. Researchers amplified the TCR beta CDR3 regions from RNA transcripts. A set of HTBI primers served as the primers for a first-round RT-PCR of the TCR CDR3. TCRdb analysed the multiplex PCR reads with MiXCR anew, one entry per CDR3 protein. In the table there are fewer than 250,000 distinct CDR3 sequences, 17% of which are singletons. Specimen: blood. Receptors were obtained from a man aged 45-60 years with Graves' hyperthyroidism.

This clonotype was found many times. This chain uses TRBV7-9 with TRBJ2-5; D is ambiguous. V was trimmed by 1 base and J by 4 bases, leaving 16 bases between them. CDR3 length: 16 amino acids. CDR1 and CDR2 (germline): SEHNR, FQNEAQ (reference sequence). CDR3 loop: CASSLVGNLMGETQYF. Written as DNA, the CDR3 is TGTGCCAGCAGCTTAGTGGGCAACTTAATGGGAGAGACCCAGTACTTC.

This clonotype occurred many times. This sequence joins TRBV10-3 and TRBJ2-1; 8 nucleotides align to TRBD1. Germline CDR1 ENHRY, CDR2 SYGVKD. CDR3 length: 16 amino acids. Germline trimming cut 2 bases from V and 3 bases from J; bases unmatched to any gene: 6. The CDR3 DNA reads TGTGCCATCAGTGAGGGGGCAGGGGGCAACTACAATGAGCAGTTCTTC. As protein: CAISEGAGGNYNEQFF.

The rearrangement links TRBV30 to TRBJ2-6, with D perhaps given as TRBD1 or TRBD2 (5 bases each). V shed 5 bases and J shed 0 bases, with 17 bases lying between them. CDR1 and CDR2 from the germline V gene are GTSNPN and SVGIG (reference sequence). The CDR3 spans 17 residues. CDR3 in DNA: TGTGCCTGGCACCGGGGACCAGCAGCCTCTGGGGCCAACGTCCTGACTTTC. The encoded protein is CAWHRGPAASGANVLTF.

The CDR3 sequence: CALLIESPNEQFF. DNA of the CDR3: TGTGCCTTATTGATTGAGAGTCCCAATGAGCAGTTCTTC. The gene calls are TRBV7-9 and TRBJ2-1; D is uncertain. CDR3 length: 13 residues. Germline-derived CDR1 and CDR2 are SEHNR and FQNEAQ (reference sequence). The V and J ends lost 11 bases and 6 bases respectively, with 17 bases between them.

This clonotype was seen repeatedly, ten times or more. The J gene is TRBJ2-5, the V gene TRBV12-3 or TRBV12-4; D remains unclear. CDR3 length: 13 amino acids. Between the trimmed V and J ends, which lost 3 bases and 1 base, there was a span of 6 bases. CDR3 protein: CASSFGFQETQYF. CDR3 DNA: TGTGCCAGCAGTTTCGGCTTCCAAGAGACCCAGTACTTC.

This clonotype was recorded at least ten times. The rearrangement joins TRBV10-3 to TRBJ2-5, with 11 positions matching TRBD1. Germline assignment: CDR1 ENHRY and CDR2 SYGVKD. CDR3 size: 15 residues. The V segment lost 5 bases and the J segment 2 bases; nucleotides outside the gene matches: 4. The CDR3 DNA sequence: TGTGCCATCAGTCCCGGGACAGGGGGACAAGAGACCCAGTACTTC. Translated, it gives CAISPGTGGQETQYF.

This clonotype was recorded at least ten times. The chain combines TRBV6-1 with TRBJ2-7; D remains unclear. The CDR3 loop spans 13 amino acids. Trimming pared 5 bases from V and 0 bases from J, leaving 8 bases between. CDR1 MNHNS and CDR2 SASEGT come from the germline V gene. CDR3 in amino acids: CASSMSISYEQYF. DNA of the CDR3: TGTGCCAGCAGTATGTCGATCTCCTACGAGCAGTACTTC.

This clonotype was counted only a few times. V gene TRBV10-3 combines with J gene TRBJ2-5; 11 bases are a match to TRBD2. Germline V gene sequence: CDR1 ENHRY, CDR2 SYGVKD. Germline trimming cut 5 bases from V and 0 bases from J; bases unmatched to any gene: 2. The CDR3 spans 15 residues. The CDR3 is CAISRLAGNQETQYF. CDR3 DNA sequence: TGTGCCATCAGTAGACTAGCGGGAAACCAAGAGACCCAGTACTTC.

The chain employs TRBV12-3 or TRBV12-4 and TRBJ2-1; D is perhaps TRBD2 (5 bases). Trimming left V 3 bases short and J 6 bases short, with 15 bases between. The CDR3 consists of 15 residues. This CDR3 reads CASSFSQTSSNEQFF. The CDR3 DNA reads TGTGCCAGCAGTTTTTCGCAAACTAGTTCCAATGAGCAGTTCTTC.

This clonotype has at least ten counts. This chain uses TRBV28 with TRBJ2-7; D is possibly TRBD2 (6 bases). The ends were cut back, 3 bases at V and 2 bases at J, with 8 bases in the middle. This CDR3 spans 13 amino acids. CDR1 is MDHEN and CDR2 is SYDVKM in the germline V gene. The CDR3 DNA sequence: TGTGCCAGCAGTTTTCGGGGGACCTACGAGCAGTACTTC. The encoded protein is CASSFRGTYEQYF.

This chain joins TRBV5-1 and TRBJ2-5; 10 bases are a match to TRBD2. Trimming at V came to 0 bases and at J to 3 bases, leaving 2 bases not matched to a gene. CDR1 is SGHRS and CDR2 is YFSETQ in the germline V gene. The CDR3 runs 15 residues. The CDR3 reads CASSLEGTSEETQYF. DNA of the CDR3: TGCGCCAGCAGCTTGGAGGGGACTAGCGAAGAGACCCAGTACTTC. The full variable domain, rest sourced from reference TRBV5-1 and TRBJ2-5, is KAGVTQTPRYLIKTRGQQVTLSCSPISGHRSVSWYQQTPGQGLQFLFEYFSETQRNKGNFPGRFSGRQFSNSRSEMNVSTLELGDSALYLCASSLEGTSEETQYFGPGTRLLVL.

In its sample, this clonotype was seen many times. The chain links TRBV2 to TRBJ2-3; D is unclear. Germline CDR1 is SNHLY and CDR2 is FYNNEI. V dropped 5 bases and J dropped 7 bases, with 10 bases sitting between them. The CDR3 spans 12 residues. The CDR3 nucleotides are TGTGCCAGCAGTCCGGACCGGAATACGCAGTATTTT. It specifies CASSPDRNTQYF.

This clonotype was detected many times. The V call is TRBV5-5, the J call TRBJ2-7, with TRBD2 as a possible D gene (6 bases). This CDR3 has 16 amino acids. Germline lookup yields CDR1 SGHKS and CDR2 YYEKEE (reference sequence). V lost 0 bases and J 6 bases, leaving 19 bases between the germline ends. CDR3 sequence (DNA): TGTGCCAGCAGCTTGGAGGTCCCGCGGGATCGTTTCGAGCAGTACTTC. It translates to CASSLEVPRDRFEQYF.

The chain employs TRBV6-9 and TRBJ2-7, with 7 bases matching TRBD2. The CDR3 totals 15 residues. J was trimmed by 2 bases and V by 3 bases; bases with no gene match: 7. The germline V gene encodes CDR1 MNHGY and CDR2 SVAAGI. CDR3 loop: CASSYRSSGTYEQYF. Written as DNA, the CDR3 is TGTGCCAGCAGTTACCGGTCTAGCGGTACCTACGAGCAGTACTTC.

CDR3 sequence reads: CASSPSGNTGELFF. The CDR3 bases are TGTGCCAGCAGCCCCAGCGGGAACACCGGGGAGCTGTTTTTT. The chain has TRBV28 and TRBJ2-2; D might be TRBD2 (5 bases). This CDR3 spans 14 amino acids. V was clipped by 6 bases and J by 1 base, with 9 bases between them. CDR1 and CDR2 (germline): MDHEN, SYDVKM.

Many counts were recorded for this clonotype. The J gene is TRBJ1-5, the V gene TRBV18; D gene unclear. Germline V gene data show CDR1 as KGHSH and CDR2 as LQKENI. The V end lost 8 bases, the J end lost 0 bases, and 8 bases lay between the germline ends. The CDR3 covers 13 residues. CDR3 sequence: CASSPDSNQPQHF. In DNA, the CDR3 is TGTGCCAGCAGCCCAGATAGCAATCAGCCCCAGCATTTT.

This clonotype has ten or more counts. This rearrangement joins TRBV6-1 to TRBJ1-5; 8 nucleotides line up with TRBD1. CDR1 and CDR2 (germline): MNHNS, SASEGT. Trimming took 6 bases from V and 0 from J; bases not matched to a gene: 4. The CDR3 contains 15 residues. In nucleotides, the CDR3 is TGTGCCAGCAGAGGGGGGACAGGTAGCAATCAGCCCCAGCATTTT. This translates into CASRGGTGSNQPQHF.

This clonotype was seen ten or more times. The V gene is TRBV28, the J gene TRBJ2-7; no firm D call. Germline V lookup: CDR1 MDHEN, CDR2 SYDVKM. The CDR3 length is 13 residues. V was cut by 5 bases and J by 3 bases, with 11 bases left in between. The CDR3 spells CASSRNPRYEQYF. CDR3 coding DNA: TGTGCCAGCAGTCGAAATCCCCGCTACGAGCAGTACTTC.

The chain combines TRBV7-2 with TRBJ2-1; D is perhaps TRBD2 (7 bases). V was cut by 1 base and J by 2 bases, with 9 bases left in between. The CDR3 sequence is 15 residues long. Germline CDR1 reads SGHTA; CDR2 reads FQGNSA. CDR3 DNA sequence: TGTGCCAGCAGCTTAGAGGGGGGGGCCTACAATGAGCAGTTCTTC. This codes for CASSLEGGAYNEQFF. The entire variable domain, with the rest obtained from reference TRBV7-2 and TRBJ2-1, is as follows: GAGVSQSPSNKVTEKGKDVELRCDPISGHTALYWYRQSLGQGLEFLIYFQGNSAPDKSGLPSDRFSAERTGGSVSTLTIQRTQQEDSAVYLCASSLEGGAYNEQFFGPGTRLTVL.

This clonotype has a count of ten or more. The gene calls are TRBV27 and TRBJ2-3, with a weak D call TRBD2 (5 bases). CDR3 size: 14 residues. V dropped 10 bases and J dropped 2 bases, with 16 bases sitting between them. The V gene's germline CDR1 is MNHEY and CDR2 SMNVEV (reference sequence). The CDR3 spells CATAERLLTDTQYF. In DNA, the CDR3 is TGTGCCACCGCCGAAAGACTACTCACAGATACGCAGTATTTT.

This clonotype has a count of ten or more. The chain is built from TRBV28 and TRBJ2-7; the D gene could be TRBD1 or TRBD2 (6 bases each). CDR1 and CDR2 (germline): MDHEN, SYDVKM. The ends were cut back, 3 bases at V and 5 bases at J, with 14 bases in the middle. The CDR3 is 14 amino acids. CDR3 region: CASSFTGRMNEQYF. In nucleotides, the CDR3 is TGTGCCAGCAGTTTCACAGGGAGGATGAACGAGCAGTACTTC.

This chain connects TRBV10-3 to TRBJ2-7; 11 bases agree with TRBD1. Germline trimming cut 3 bases from V and 7 bases from J; bases unmatched to any gene: 5. Germline CDR1 is ENHRY and CDR2 is SYGVKD. The CDR3 extends over 14 amino acids. In DNA, the CDR3 is TGTGCCATCAGTGAAGGACAGGGGGCTGGTGAGCAGTACTTC. Translating it yields CAISEGQGAGEQYF.

The sample holds many counts of this clonotype. This sequence joins TRBV18 and TRBJ2-1; 12 bases line up with TRBD2. The V and J ends lost 3 bases and 7 bases, in that order; junction bases with no gene match: 7. This CDR3 is built from 16 residues. Per the germline V gene, CDR1 is KGHSH and CDR2 is LQKENI. CDR3: CASSPLAGGLRNEQFF. The DNA of the CDR3 is TGTGCCAGCTCACCCCTAGCGGGAGGGCTAAGGAATGAGCAGTTCTTC.

The chain combines TRBV5-1 with TRBJ1-4; 8 bases match TRBD1. The CDR3 sequence is 14 residues long. Germline V gives CDR1 SGHRS, CDR2 YFSETQ. Germline trimming cut 2 bases from V and 8 bases from J; bases unmatched to any gene: 5. Here the CDR3 DNA reads TGCGCCAGCAGCTTCCGACAGGGGAACGAAAAACTGTTTTTT. This translates into CASSFRQGNEKLFF.

This clonotype was recorded a few times. This rearrangement joins TRBV2 to TRBJ2-4; D remains ambiguous. V gave up 2 bases and J gave up 0 bases, with 11 bases separating them. The CDR3 has 16 residues. Germline V lookup: CDR1 SNHLY, CDR2 FYNNEI. The CDR3 reads CASSETQHLAKNIQYF. CDR3 bases: TGTGCCAGCAGTGAAACCCAACATCTAGCCAAAAACATTCAGTACTTC.

This clonotype has a handful of counts. In DNA, the CDR3 is TGTGCCAGCAGCCCCCGGCAGTTCCCGACAGATACGCAGTATTTT. This gives the protein CASSPRQFPTDTQYF. This chain connects TRBV28 to TRBJ2-3; no clear D. The CDR3 covers 15 residues. V was trimmed by 6 bases and J by 3 bases, leaving 16 bases between them. The germline CDR1 and CDR2 sequences are MDHEN and SYDVKM.

This clonotype was counted at least ten times. The chain's CDR3 is CASSTFTRAAPYEQYF. The CDR3 bases are TGTGCCAGCAGTACCTTTACTAGGGCGGCACCCTACGAGCAGTACTTC. The J gene is TRBJ2-7, the V gene TRBV11-3, with D maybe TRBD2 (5 bases). CDR1 and CDR2 from the germline V gene are SGHNT and YENEEA. V was pared by 6 bases and J by 2 bases, with 20 bases between. The CDR3 sequence is 16 residues long.

This clonotype appeared a few times. V and J are TRBV3-1 and TRBJ2-2; D gene uncertain. Trimming cost V 7 bases and J 1 base, with 10 bases left between them. CDR3 length equals 14 residues. Germline V gene sequence: CDR1 LGHDT, CDR2 YNNKEL (reference sequence). In DNA form, the CDR3 reads TGTGCCAGCACCACTTCCTGGAACACCGGGGAGCTGTTTTTT. The encoded protein is CASTTSWNTGELFF.

This clonotype was recorded at least ten times. This chain uses TRBV7-8 with TRBJ2-2; 7 nucleotides agree with TRBD2. From germline, CDR1 is SGHVS and CDR2 FQNEAQ. The CDR3 covers 13 residues. V lost 11 bases, J lost 5 bases, and 8 bases stayed unmatched. CDR3 DNA sequence: TGTGCCCCTAAGCGGGATGAGACCGGGGAGCTGTTTTTT. This sequence encodes CAPKRDETGELFF. The complete variable domain, with remaining parts taken from reference TRBV7-8 and TRBJ2-2, reads GAGVSQSPRYKVAKRGQDVALRCDPISGHVSLFWYQQALGQGPEFLTYFQNEAQLDKSGLPSDRFFAERPEGSVSTLKIQRTQQEDSAVYLCAPKRDETGELFFGEGSRLTVL.

This rearrangement joins TRBV20-1 to TRBJ1-1; TRBD1 might be the D (6 bases). The CDR3 has 13 residues. V lost 5 bases and J 3 bases, leaving 13 bases between the germline ends. In germline, CDR1 is DFQATT, CDR2 SNEGSKA (reference sequence). CDR3 sequence (DNA): TGCAGTGCTCTCGAGAGGGGGTACACTGAAGCTTTCTTT. Residues: CSALERGYTEAFF.

This clonotype was counted many times. J is TRBJ2-1 and V is TRBV9; 10 nucleotides line up with TRBD2. J lost 10 bases, V lost 4 bases, and 5 bases had no gene match. The CDR3 extends over 13 amino acids. Germline lookup yields CDR1 SGDLS and CDR2 YYNGEE. In nucleotides, the CDR3 is TGTGCCAGCAGCCTAAGGACTAGCGGCGAGCAGTTCTTC. The encoded protein is CASSLRTSGEQFF.

The CDR3 region has the DNA TGTGCCACCAGCAGAGAGGGAGCAGGGGGAGAGAGGGATGGCTACACCTTC. Translated, it gives CATSREGAGGERDGYTF. The chain is built from TRBV15 and TRBJ1-2, with 7 positions matching TRBD1. Unmatched junction bases numbered 13, after V lost 0 bases and J lost 6 bases. CDR3 length: 17 amino acids. CDR1 is LNHNV and CDR2 is YYDKDF in the germline V gene (reference sequence).